These 25 T cell receptor beta chains share one sample of origin, sequenced in a study of Ad26.COV2.S vaccination and SARS-CoV-2 variants. Treatment defined: 19 received Ad26.COV2.S at low or high dose, single or two shots; five or six received placebo; per-sample allocation not given. Samples came from day 63 after the first vaccine or placebo injection. Data came from immunoSEQ multiplex PCR; TCRdb stores just in-frame clones and leaves some out. Seen here are hundreds of thousands of clones, roughly 90% observed once, and the top ten hold about 1.7%. Material: peripheral blood, obtained in a trial of Ad26.COV2.S vaccine versus placebo. All receptors derive from a person between 18 and 65 years old who received the Ad26.COV2.S COVID-19 vaccine or a placebo.

CDR3 sequence (DNA): TGTGCCAGCAGCCCGGGACCGCTTAGTGGGACCATATATTTT. It is translated as CASSPGPLSGTIYF. The chain uses TRBV5-6 and TRBJ1-3; weak D call: TRBD1 (5 bases). CDR3 length: 14 residues. Trimming removed 4 bases at V and 10 bases at J, with 18 bases between. Germline V gene data show CDR1 as SGHDT and CDR2 as YYEEEE.

The gene calls are TRBV9 and TRBJ2-2; 8 bases line up with TRBD2. The CDR3 runs to 16 residues. Germline loops: CDR1 SGDLS, CDR2 YYNGEE. After removal of 2 bases from V and 4 bases from J, the junction contained 7 bases not matched to a gene. CDR3 DNA: TGTGCCAGCAGCGTTGTAGTAGCGGGGACCACCGGGGAGCTGTTTTTT. This gives the protein CASSVVVAGTTGELFF.

The chain couples TRBV18 to TRBJ2-3; a possible D gene is TRBD2 (5 bases). Trimming left V 3 bases short and J 6 bases short, with 19 bases between. Germline V gene lookup returns CDR1 KGHSH and CDR2 LQKENI. CDR3 length: 16 amino acids. CDR3 coding DNA: TGTGCCAGCTCACCGTTGAGACAAAGTGGGGAGGATACGCAGTATTTT. Amino acids: CASSPLRQSGEDTQYF. Combining the CDR3 with reference TRBV18 and TRBJ2-3 gives the whole variable domain NAGVMQNPRHLVRRRGQEARLRCSPMKGHSHVYWYRQLPEEGLKFMVYLQKENIIDESGMPKERFSAEFPKEGPSILRIQQVVRGDSAAYFCASSPLRQSGEDTQYFGPGTRLTVL.

CDR3 amino acids: CASSVAGGQDYEQYF. As DNA, the CDR3 is TGTGCCAGCAGCGTAGCTGGGGGACAGGACTACGAGCAGTACTTC. The chain joins TRBV9 to TRBJ2-7, with 8 nucleotides matching TRBD1. Trimming removed 0 bases from V and 3 bases from J; junction bases left unmatched: 5. The CDR3 extends over 15 amino acids. The germline CDR1 and CDR2 sequences are SGDLS and YYNGEE.

The chain has TRBV5-6 and TRBJ1-3; maybe TRBD1 (6 bases). V was trimmed by 1 base and J by 4 bases, leaving 15 bases between them. There are 16 residues in the CDR3. The germline CDR1 and CDR2 sequences are SGHDT and YYEEEE. CDR3 amino acids: CASSLRPGATGNTIYF. The CDR3 DNA reads TGTGCCAGCAGCTTGAGGCCGGGGGCGACCGGAAACACCATATATTTT.

The rearrangement links TRBV9 to TRBJ1-6; no clear D gene. CDR1 SGDLS and CDR2 YYNGEE come from the germline V gene. This CDR3 is 14 amino acids long. V dropped 3 bases and J dropped 7 bases, with 11 bases sitting between them. The CDR3 loop reads CASSGEGGNSPLHF. The CDR3 DNA is TGTGCCAGCAGCGGCGAGGGCGGGAATTCACCCCTCCACTTT. Variable domain in full (rest from reference TRBV9 and TRBJ1-6): DSGVTQTPKHLITATGQRVTLRCSPRSGDLSVYWYQQSLDQGLQFLIQYYNGEERAKGNILERFSAQQFPDLHSELNLSSLELGDSALYFCASSGEGGNSPLHFGNGTRLTVT.

The rearrangement uses TRBV2 and TRBJ2-1, with D perhaps TRBD2 (7 bases). V shed 5 bases and J shed 8 bases, with 13 bases lying between them. The CDR3 contains 13 residues. Germline CDR1 is SNHLY and CDR2 is FYNNEI. CDR3 in amino acids: CASSRGRGDEQFF. As DNA, the CDR3 is TGTGCCAGCAGTAGGGGGAGGGGCGATGAGCAGTTCTTC.

V and J are TRBV6-1 and TRBJ2-4; D is possibly TRBD2 (6 bases). CDR1 MNHNS and CDR2 SASEGT come from the germline V gene. Trimming took 3 bases from V and 0 from J, leaving 12 bases between them. The CDR3 runs 16 residues. CDR3 nucleotides: TGTGCCAGCAGTGAGTGGGCGGGGACAGCCAAAAACATTCAGTACTTC. It codes for CASSEWAGTAKNIQYF.

The chain has TRBV6-5 and TRBJ1-1; TRBD1 is a possible D gene (5 bases). This CDR3 region has 15 residues. Deletions cut 6 bases from V and 0 bases from J, with 14 bases between. CDR1 and CDR2 from the germline V gene are MNHEY and SVGAGI. The CDR3 sequence: CASRGIGGMNTEAFF. CDR3 DNA sequence: TGTGCCAGCAGAGGGATTGGGGGTATGAACACTGAAGCTTTCTTT.

The chain has TRBV3-1 (or the pseudogene TRBV3-2) and TRBJ1-5; TRBD1 matches 8 bases. This CDR3 spans 15 amino acids. V lost 1 base, J lost 3 bases, and 2 bases stayed unmatched. CDR1 is LGHDT and CDR2 is YNNKEL in the germline V gene (reference sequence). Here the CDR3 DNA reads TGTGCCAGCAGCCAAGGGACAGGGTACAATCAGCCCCAGCATTTT. This codes for CASSQGTGYNQPQHF.

V usage is TRBV6-5 and J usage is TRBJ1-1, with D unclear. The germline CDR1 and CDR2 sequences are MNHEY and SVGAGI. The CDR3 consists of 14 residues. Trimming shortened V by 2 bases and J by 0 bases, and 7 bases separated the two germline ends. CDR3 coding DNA: TGTGCCAGCAGTTACGGAGGAATGAACACTGAAGCTTTCTTT. Amino acid sequence: CASSYGGMNTEAFF.

This chain uses TRBV28 with TRBJ1-4, with D unclear. CDR1 and CDR2 from the germline V gene are MDHEN and SYDVKM. V gave up 6 bases and J gave up 4 bases, with 15 bases separating them. The CDR3 loop spans 15 amino acids. CDR3 coding DNA: TGTGCCAGCAGCCCCAATTGGGGTGTTAATGAAAAACTGTTTTTT. Residues: CASSPNWGVNEKLFF.

This sequence joins TRBV4-3 and TRBJ1-4, with D possibly being TRBD1 (5 bases). With 4 bases removed from V and 0 bases from J, the gap between germline ends came to 18 bases. Germline-derived CDR1 and CDR2 are LGHNA and YSLEER. The CDR3 consists of 18 residues. The CDR3 DNA sequence: TGCGCCAGCAGCCCCTATACCACGGACACTGCAACTAATGAAAAACTGTTTTTT. Its protein product is CASSPYTTDTATNEKLFF.

The rearrangement uses TRBV30 and TRBJ2-5; TRBD2 matches at 13 bases. The trim removed 2 bases at V and 2 bases at J, leaving 5 bases unmatched. Germline-derived CDR1 and CDR2 are GTSNPN and SVGIG (reference sequence). CDR3 size: 16 residues. The CDR3 region is CAWSPTLAGGQETQYF. The CDR3 bases are TGTGCCTGGAGTCCAACACTAGCGGGGGGGCAAGAGACCCAGTACTTC.

The chain recombines TRBV13 with TRBJ2-5; no reliable D call. Between the trimmed V and J ends, which lost 4 bases and 2 bases, there was a span of 11 bases. Germline V gene lookup returns CDR1 PRHDT and CDR2 FYEKMQ (reference sequence). CDR3 size: 14 residues. CDR3 sequence: CASSSWGGQETQYF. The CDR3 DNA sequence: TGTGCCAGCAGCTCTTGGGGTGGGCAAGAGACCCAGTACTTC.

V usage is TRBV25-1 and J usage is TRBJ1-3; tentatively, D is TRBD1 (5 bases). From germline, CDR1 is MGHDK and CDR2 SYGVNS. CDR3 length: 16 amino acids. Deletions cut 2 bases from V and 4 bases from J, with 15 bases between. CDR3 protein: CASSEHRTYRGNTIYF. The CDR3 DNA reads as TGTGCCAGCAGTGAACACCGGACCTACAGGGGAAACACCATATATTTT.

The chain has TRBV7-2 and TRBJ1-6; the D is unclear. V lost 1 base to trimming and J lost 7 bases, with 5 bases between them. The germline V gene has CDR1 SGHTA and CDR2 FQGNSA. There are 13 residues in the CDR3. The CDR3 DNA is TGTGCCAGCAGCTTAGATCCAAATTCACCCCTCCACTTT. This codes for CASSLDPNSPLHF. The complete variable domain, with remaining parts taken from reference TRBV7-2 and TRBJ1-6, reads GAGVSQSPSNKVTEKGKDVELRCDPISGHTALYWYRQSLGQGLEFLIYFQGNSAPDKSGLPSDRFSAERTGGSVSTLTIQRTQQEDSAVYLCASSLDPNSPLHFGNGTRLTVT.

The CDR3: CASSVVGVSGNTIYF. The CDR3 DNA sequence: TGTGCCAGCAGCGTAGTTGGAGTCTCTGGAAACACCATATATTTT. This chain joins TRBV9 and TRBJ1-3; D ambiguous. The V and J ends lost 0 bases and 0 bases respectively, with 7 bases between them. Looked up from germline, CDR1 is SGDLS and CDR2 is YYNGEE. The CDR3 has 15 amino acids.

This chain links TRBV18 with TRBJ1-1; perhaps TRBD1 as D (5 bases). The CDR3 contains 16 residues. Trimming left V 3 bases short and J 1 base short, with 15 bases between. Per germline, CDR1 KGHSH and CDR2 LQKENI. This chain's CDR3 is CASSPTSPDRNTEAFF. The CDR3 DNA reads TGTGCCAGCTCACCCACCAGTCCCGACAGGAACACTGAAGCTTTCTTT.

CDR3 nucleotides: TGTGCCAGTCGCTCCCGGGACAGGGGGCGCGGAGCTGGAAACACCATATATTTT. It encodes CASRSRDRGRGAGNTIYF. The chain is built from TRBV19 and TRBJ1-3; 12 nucleotides match TRBD1. The CDR3 extends over 18 amino acids. Germline V CDR1 and CDR2: LNHDA, SQIVND (reference sequence). V dropped 8 bases and J dropped 2; count of bases not matched to a gene: 13. Looking up the rest from reference TRBV19 and TRBJ1-3 gives the full variable domain: DGGITQSPKYLFRKEGQNVTLSCEQNLNHDAMYWYRQDPGQGLRLIYYSQIVNDFQKGDIAEGYSVSREKKESFPLTVTSAQKNPTAFYLCASRSRDRGRGAGNTIYFGEGSWLTVV.

Points on this clone: The sample carries other DNA sequences with the same CDR3. The chain recombines TRBV6-2 or TRBV6-3 with TRBJ1-1; the D is unclear. V was pared by 2 bases and J by 1 base, with 5 bases between. CDR1 and CDR2 (germline): MNHEY, SVGEGT. The CDR3 consists of 13 residues. CDR3 loop: CASSYGRNTEAFF. The CDR3 nucleotides are TGTGCCAGCAGTTACGGGCGGAACACTGAAGCTTTCTTT.

V is TRBV30 and J is TRBJ2-1, with TRBD2 identical over 7 bases. Germline V gives CDR1 GTSNPN, CDR2 SVGIG (reference sequence). The J segment lost 10 bases and the V segment lost 3 bases, leaving 12 bases of the junction unmatched. This CDR3 has 14 amino acids. The CDR3, as DNA: TGTGCCTGGAGATCTGGGGGGGTGGCTGGAGAGCAGTTCTTC. It translates to CAWRSGGVAGEQFF.

CDR3 protein: CASSRDRNSGNTIYF. The CDR3 nucleotides read TGTGCCAGCAGTCGAGACAGGAACTCTGGAAACACCATATATTTT. V is TRBV6-5 and J is TRBJ1-3; D is perhaps TRBD1 (6 bases). CDR3 length equals 15 residues. Between the trimmed V and J ends, which lost 5 bases and 0 bases, there was a span of 11 bases. From germline, CDR1 is MNHEY and CDR2 SVGAGI.

The chain joins TRBV27 to TRBJ2-4; D is perhaps TRBD1 (6 bases). V lost 3 bases, J lost 3 bases, and 12 bases lay in between. Germline values: CDR1 MNHEY, CDR2 SMNVEV (reference sequence). The CDR3 loop spans 15 amino acids. This CDR3 reads CASSFARGVKNIQYF. For the CDR3, the DNA is TGTGCCAGCAGTTTCGCCAGGGGTGTCAAAAACATTCAGTACTTC.

This rearrangement joins TRBV7-2 to TRBJ2-7; 9 nucleotides match TRBD2. Germline-derived CDR1 and CDR2 are SGHTA and FQGNSA. The CDR3 is 17 residues long. J lost 5 bases, V lost 2 bases, and 13 bases had no gene match. DNA of the CDR3: TGTGCCAGCAGCTTACCGGCCGCCTCGGGACTAGCCGACGAGCAGTACTTC. It codes for CASSLPAASGLADEQYF.